Each of the 3 T cell receptor beta chains below was sequenced from the same sample in a study of T cell responses to AZD1222 COVID-19 vaccine. The table came from immunoSEQ multiplex PCR; TCRdb's copy has only in-frame clones and leaves some out. The table records about 180,000 clones, about nine tenths of them present only once. Sequences were derived from peripheral blood, sampled on day 0 of AZD1222 vaccination. All receptors come from an adult in good health.

The chain joins TRBV30 to TRBJ1-5, with D possibly being TRBD1 (6 bases). The V end lost 0 bases, the J end lost 0 bases, and 12 bases lay between the germline ends. CDR3 length: 16 residues. Germline assignment: CDR1 GTSNPN and CDR2 SVGIG (reference sequence). The CDR3 loop is CAWSVRGGYSNQPQHF. The CDR3 coding sequence is TGTGCCTGGAGTGTTCGAGGGGGTTATAGCAATCAGCCCCAGCATTTT.

This chain joins TRBV6-5 and TRBJ1-1; 7 bases match TRBD1. Trimming removed 2 bases from V and 13 bases from J; junction bases left unmatched: 10. The germline V gene has CDR1 MNHEY and CDR2 SVGAGI. The CDR3 contains 13 residues. CDR3 in DNA: TGTGCCAGCAGTTACGGGGGGACAGACGTGGGTTTCTTT. Amino acids: CASSYGGTDVGFF.

This clone has just a few counts. The gene calls are TRBV28 and TRBJ1-2; 9 nucleotides agree with TRBD1. V dropped 5 bases and J dropped 0; count of bases not matched to a gene: 4. The germline V gene encodes CDR1 MDHEN and CDR2 SYDVKM. This CDR3 spans 15 amino acids. This CDR3 reads CASSGTGRANYGYTF. The CDR3 DNA is TGTGCCAGCAGTGGGACAGGGAGAGCTAACTATGGCTACACCTTC.